This entry is about one TCR beta chain. Its specific antigen is unknown. No base quality information exists; no much larger clone differs at one position. After removal of 4 bases from V and 8 bases from J, the junction retains 6 bases not matched to a gene. Per the germline V gene, SGDLS is the CDR1 and YYNGEE is the CDR2. The CDR3 sequence holds 14 residues, the cysteine and phenylalanine included. The only DNA kept is the CDR3, 42 bases in frame from the first base. The data originate from a study of T cells in tuberculosis (dated by TCRdb to the late 2010s). As for the study more broadly: To characterize T cells specific for the mycobacterial lipid antigen glucose monomycolate (GMM), the study used CD1B tetramers together with high-throughput TCR immunosequencing. With 9 to 11 people per group, a South African clinical cohort compared IGRA-negative adolescents, IGRA-positive adolescents with latent tuberculosis, and adults with active tuberculosis. PBMC from active tuberculosis patients were archived either before standard anti-tuberculosis treatment began or within 7 days of its start. Broad study findings and their caveats: With the diverse GMM-specific repertoire as input, a classifier achieved 85% to 90% accuracy (AUROC about 0.93), whereas GEM motif frequencies as input gave 70% accuracy. Clinical samples were selected based on which cryopreserved specimens were available, and the active tuberculosis cases were adults whereas the controls were adolescents. Smaller mean NN-distances to GMM-specific TCRs were observed in active tuberculosis TCR-alpha repertoires than in IGRA-negative controls, suggesting clonal expansion of GMM-specific TCRs. Shorter CDR3-alpha lengths in active tuberculosis patients partly drove the smaller NN-distances, and the TCR-beta difference was not statistically significant.

TCR libraries were generated with the immunoSEQ multiplex PCR assay, using TCR-beta and/or TCR-alpha/delta assays for each sample. Amplified TCR libraries were sequenced on the Illumina high-throughput platform. As for the original processing: Clustering and dimensionality reduction relied on pairwise TCRdist distances among GMM-specific receptors from T cells that were either sorted ex vivo or expanded in vitro. Each clinical repertoire was scored by mean NN-distance, the average TCRdist to the nearest 10% of tetramer-positive reference sequences. GEM TCR motif frequency was calculated as the fraction of unique TCRs that matched known GEM sequences in V/J usage and CDR3 length. Active tuberculosis was classified by linear discriminant analysis with leave-one-out cross-validation, implemented in scikit-learn. The immuneACCESS repertoire file appears here via TCRdb, limited to in-frame rearrangements. These files lack a portion of the clones; in checked studies, under half of the deficit traces to unresolved V genes, and the cause of the others is not known. V and J calls and clone size follow that table, whereas D and trimming were derived from the DNA. The sample yields roughly 10,000 clones; around 94% were counted once. In total, the top ten clones hold approximately 13% of the sample.

The patients with active tuberculosis were newly diagnosed, HIV-seronegative South African adults aged 18 years or older. Active tuberculosis was confirmed by positive sputum smear microscopy and/or positive M. tuberculosis culture. Immunosequencing was performed on unsorted cryopreserved PBMC, with 80,000 to 100,000 T cells per clinical donor covered on average. This receptor chain uses TRBV9 and TRBJ1-4, with 9 central nucleotides matching TRBD1. Sample: PBMCs. The source is an adult with tuberculosis. The CDR3 protein sequence reads: CASSSGTGPEKLFF. DNA sequence: TGTGCCAGCAGCTCCGGGACAGGGCCCGAAAAACTGTTTTTT.